The 10 T cell receptor beta chains in this list originate from one sample, sequenced in a study of regulatory T cells in long-lasting Graves disease. The time point denotes: persistent/refractory GD, antithyroid drugs over 5 years with positive TRAb. TCR sequences were obtained from RNA taken from PBMCs. Through Arm-PCR of CDR3 regions and iRepertoire HTBI primers, TCR beta libraries were built. TCRdb re-called the multiplex PCR reads with MiXCR, one entry per CDR3 protein. The repertoire holds about 470,000 distinct CDR3 sequences, around 20% seen once, with 7% to 10% in the top ten. The specimen was peripheral blood mononuclear cells (PBMCs), collected when the disease was refractory, from a patient treated with antithyroid drugs. These receptors all come from a female donor with Graves disease.

The table lists this clonotype with a few counts. This sequence joins TRBV5-1 and TRBJ1-4; D remains ambiguous. Germline-derived CDR1 and CDR2 are SGHRS and YFSETQ. The CDR3 has 15 residues. V was trimmed by 0 bases and J by 8 bases, leaving 14 bases between them. CDR3 in DNA: TGCGCCAGCAGCTTGGTAGGGAACGTTGGGGAAAAACTGTTTTTT. Protein sequence: CASSLVGNVGEKLFF.

The V gene is TRBV29-1, the J gene TRBJ2-4, with 14 nucleotides matching TRBD2. The V gene's germline CDR1 is SQVTM and CDR2 ANQGSEA. The length of the CDR3 is 16 residues. V shed 7 bases, J shed 1 base, and the junction held 6 bases outside the gene matches. As DNA, the CDR3 is TGCAGCGCCGCGACTAGCGGGAGGGGGGCCAAAAACATTCAGTACTTC. As protein: CSAATSGRGAKNIQYF.

In its sample, this clonotype was seen many times. The gene calls are TRBV6-5 and TRBJ2-2, with no clear D. Per germline, CDR1 MNHEY and CDR2 SVGAGI. This CDR3 has 14 residues. V was cut by 0 bases and J by 5 bases, with 7 bases left in between. The CDR3, as DNA: TGTGCCAGCAGTTACTCTAGTACTACCGGGGAGCTGTTTTTT. The encoded protein is CASSYSSTTGELFF.

This clonotype has ten or more counts. V gene TRBV28 combines with J gene TRBJ2-4; the match to TRBD2 covers 8 bases. There are 17 residues in the CDR3. The trim removed 5 bases at V and 4 bases at J, leaving 13 bases unmatched. Germline assignment: CDR1 MDHEN and CDR2 SYDVKM. CDR3 bases: TGTGCCAGCAGTCCCCCGACTAGCGCGGAACCAAAAAACATTCAGTACTTC. Its translation is CASSPPTSAEPKNIQYF.

For this clonotype: With a much larger clone just one base away, this may be a read error. J is TRBJ2-7 and V is TRBV28; tentatively, D is TRBD2 (5 bases). The germline V gene has CDR1 MDHEN and CDR2 SYDVKM. CDR3 length: 15 amino acids. DNA of the CDR3: TGTGCCGGCAGTTTATATGTCAGCGGTGCTCACGAGCAGTACTTC. Amino acids: CAGSLYVSGAHEQYF.

This clonotype appeared a few times. The chain recombines TRBV28 with TRBJ1-2, with a tentative D call TRBD1 (5 bases). CDR1 MDHEN and CDR2 SYDVKM come from the germline V gene. The CDR3 covers 20 residues. V was trimmed by 6 bases and J by 7 bases, leaving 36 bases between them. This chain's CDR3 is CASRGPGTGLSEDYSGGYTF. Here the CDR3 DNA reads TGTGCCAGCAGGGGACCCGGGACGGGATTATCGGAGGATTACTCGGGTGGCTACACCTTC.

The rearrangement links TRBV11-2 to TRBJ2-7; possible D gene TRBD1, 7 bases. Germline V gives CDR1 SGHAT, CDR2 FQNNGV. CDR3 length: 15 amino acids. Trimming left V 5 bases short and J 3 bases short, with 17 bases between. The CDR3 reads CASSQGGTDLYEQYF. In nucleotides, the CDR3 is TGTGCCAGCAGCCAAGGGGGGACAGACCTCTACGAGCAGTACTTC.

Many counts were recorded for this clonotype. This rearrangement joins TRBV7-2 to TRBJ2-7, with 9 bases fitting TRBD1. There are 14 residues in the CDR3. With V trimmed by 3 bases and J by 3 bases, 3 bases remained unmatched. The germline V gene has CDR1 SGHTA and CDR2 FQGNSA. Here the CDR3 reads CASSFGDRDYEQYF. Written as DNA, the CDR3 is TGTGCCAGCAGCTTCGGGGACAGGGACTACGAGCAGTACTTC.

The chain carries TRBV19 and TRBJ1-5; D is unclear. The germline CDR1 and CDR2 sequences are LNHDA and SQIVND (reference sequence). Deletions cut 5 bases from V and 1 base from J, with 15 bases between. The CDR3 has 16 amino acids. CDR3 coding DNA: TGTGCCAGTAGTCTCGGGGTGAGCAAAAGCAATCAGCCCCAGCATTTT. Amino acids: CASSLGVSKSNQPQHF.

This clonotype has only a few counts. This sequence joins TRBV14 and TRBJ2-2; TRBD1 matches at 7 bases. The germline V gene encodes CDR1 SGHDN and CDR2 FVKESK. Trimming took 4 bases from V and 4 from J; bases not matched to a gene: 6. The CDR3 loop spans 15 amino acids. CDR3 nucleotide sequence: TGTGCCAGCAGCCTCATGAGGGGGCCCACCGGGGAGCTGTTTTTT. Translating it yields CASSLMRGPTGELFF. Combining the CDR3 with reference TRBV14 and TRBJ2-2 gives the whole variable domain EAGVTQFPSHSVIEKGQTVTLRCDPISGHDNLYWYRRVMGKEIKFLLHFVKESKQDESGMPNNRFLAERTGGTYSTLKVQPAELEDSGVYFCASSLMRGPTGELFFGEGSRLTVL.